The TCR beta chain described here comes from a study of blood T cells in healthy people across ages. Study as a whole: Template switching captured about one barcoded beta molecule per two T cells. Overall study findings and caveats: Across the age range, TCR beta diversity per million T cells fell in a roughly linear way.

Together with a sample-barcoded 5' primer, a J-beta primer mix was included in a second PCR lasting about 6 to 11 cycles. MiXCR was run by TCRdb on the 5' RACE reads, yielding one entry per CDR3 protein. The table records about 650,000 distinct CDR3 sequences, about 30% of them present only once. The CDR3 is 16 amino acids. The germline V gene has CDR1 SGDLS and CDR2 YYNGEE. Only one count was recorded for this clonotype. Its antigen is not identified. A single base separates this from a much larger clone, so it may be a read error. The J gene is TRBJ2-3, the V gene TRBV9; D gene ambiguous. Specimen: blood. This sequence was found in an elderly woman in good health. This CDR3 is CASGVGSSLSTDTQYF. Written as DNA, the CDR3 is TGTGCCAGCGGCGTAGGTTCATCCCTGAGCACAGATACGCAGTATTTT.